The table lists the clone carrying this TCR beta chain with a few counts. One entry per CDR3 protein results from TCRdb running MiXCR on the RT-PCR reads. The table includes hundreds of thousands of distinct CDR3 sequences, 14% detected once. V lost 2 bases and J 4 bases, leaving 11 bases between the germline ends. The CDR3 spans 14 residues. Germline assignment: CDR1 MNHNY and CDR2 SVGAGI (reference sequence). The TCR comes from a female donor in good health, serving as a healthy control. The chain couples TRBV6-6 to TRBJ1-2; TRBD1 is a possible D gene (5 bases). Source material: memory CD4+ T cells from blood. CDR3 region: CASSYGGGIYGYTF. CDR3 in DNA: TGTGCCAGCAGTTACGGGGGGGGGATCTATGGCTACACCTTC.